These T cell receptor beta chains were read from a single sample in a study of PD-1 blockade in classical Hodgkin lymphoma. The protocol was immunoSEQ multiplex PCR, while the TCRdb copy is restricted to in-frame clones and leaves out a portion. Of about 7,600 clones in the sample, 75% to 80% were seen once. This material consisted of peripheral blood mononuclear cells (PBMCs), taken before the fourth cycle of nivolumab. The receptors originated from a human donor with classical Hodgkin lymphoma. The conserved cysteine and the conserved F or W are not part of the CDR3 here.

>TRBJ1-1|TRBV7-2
ASSLARSGGAAF
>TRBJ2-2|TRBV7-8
ASSLGGTGNTGELF
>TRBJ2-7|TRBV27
ASSLRGGLYEQY
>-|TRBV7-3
ASSLMAGLYEQY
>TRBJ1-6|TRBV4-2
ASSQEGGLTDSPLH
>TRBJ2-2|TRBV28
ASPDGESGELF
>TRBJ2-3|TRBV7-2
ASSPGLAGVADTQY
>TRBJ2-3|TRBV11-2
ASSLAGASADTQY
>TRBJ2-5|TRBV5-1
ASSLDGQVETQY
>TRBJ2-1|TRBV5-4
ASSLSGGIRSYNEQF
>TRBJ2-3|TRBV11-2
ASSPSHSADTQY
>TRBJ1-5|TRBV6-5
ASKTGASNQPQH
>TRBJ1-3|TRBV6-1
ASSADPWGPPGNTIY
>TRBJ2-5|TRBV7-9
ASSLAVAGQETQY
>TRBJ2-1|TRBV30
AWSIRAGYNEQF
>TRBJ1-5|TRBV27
ASRSGYSNQPQH